This TCR beta chain was recovered during a study of molecular identifiers for immune sequencing clone quantification. Findings and limits, study-wide: Whereas clones above 20 RNA copies held under 1% of naive-cell molecules, they held over 98% of effector molecules. Spiked Jurkat TCR RNA equivalent to one cell reportedly surfaced among some 1 million naive cells.

This clonotype was detected many times. What it binds is unknown. Libraries of bulk TCR were made by previously described methods (with listed TCR primers). TCRdb called the PCR reads again in MiXCR, with one record for every CDR3 protein. The sample carries 460,000 or so distinct CDR3 sequences, about a fifth recorded once. The CDR3 has 15 amino acids. From germline, CDR1 is SNHLY and CDR2 FYNNEI. Trimming left V 7 bases short and J 4 bases short, with 19 bases between. The receptor was derived from a human donor in good health. Some libraries in this study had Jurkat cell RNA spiked in. Material: naive CD8+ T cells from blood, with Jurkat cell RNA spiked in. As for subset: FACS-sorted CD8+CD4-CCR7+CD45RA+ naive T cells. The chain uses TRBV2 and TRBJ1-2; no clear D. CDR3 loop: CASTPQTGVFYGYTF. CDR3 bases: TGTGCCAGCACCCCCCAAACTGGGGTTTTCTATGGCTACACCTTC.